A single count supports the clone carrying this T cell receptor (beta chain). Its antigen is unknown. Clones were sequenced by immunoSEQ multiplex PCR, and TCRdb holds only the in-frame ones, with some missing. The sample includes 100,000 to 120,000 clones, roughly 90% of them seen just once. CDR1 MNHEY and CDR2 SVGAGI come from the germline V gene. The CDR3 consists of 15 residues. The V end lost 3 bases, the J end lost 7 bases, and 19 bases lay between the germline ends. The data originate from a study of T cell responses to AZD1222 COVID-19 vaccine. General study findings and limits: Baseline seropositives among AZD1222 recipients totaled only six or seven. The span of vaccine-associated CD4 TCRs extended across spike, with dominance at 160-218 and 743-854.

Source: peripheral blood, taken 28 days after the second AZD1222 dose. The receptor was derived from an adult who received the AZD1222 COVID-19 vaccine. V usage is TRBV6-5 and J usage is TRBJ2-7, with a tentative D call TRBD1 (6 bases). This CDR3 is CASSYSGTSLREQYF. The CDR3 coding sequence is TGTGCCAGCAGTTATTCCGGGACATCCCTACGAGAGCAGTACTTC.